This T cell receptor beta chain derives from a study of T cells in Graves' hyperthyroidism and ophthalmopathy. RNA transcripts were the template for amplifying TCR beta CDR3 regions. With the HTBI primer set, the TCR CDR3 went through a first round of RT-PCR. TCRdb recomputed calls from the multiplex PCR reads with MiXCR, one row per CDR3 protein. The table lists a few hundred thousand distinct CDR3 sequences, roughly 50% of them singletons. CDR3 length: 14 residues. With 2 bases clipped from V and 7 bases from J, the junction kept 7 bases outside the gene matches. Germline lookup yields CDR1 MNHEY and CDR2 SVGEGT.

Sequencing used peripheral blood or thyroid tissue (not recorded which). The V call is TRBV6-2 or TRBV6-3, the J call TRBJ1-1; 7 bases agree with TRBD1. The sequence derives from a woman aged 18 to 35 with Graves' hyperthyroidism. The DNA of the CDR3 is TGTGCCAGCAGTTACAGGGGGCGGCGAGATGAAGCTTTCTTT. As protein: CASSYRGRRDEAFF.